One and the same sample provided the 7 T cell receptor beta chains below, sequenced in a study of T cells in Graves' hyperthyroidism and ophthalmopathy (dated by TCRdb to the late 2010s). Library creation used multiplex PCR. Sequencer: Illumina HiSeq 2000. The TCR beta CDR3 regions were amplified from RNA transcripts. The TCR CDR3 was subjected to a first round of RT-PCR using the HTBI primer set and the Qiagen OneStep RT-PCR kit. TCRdb itself trimmed the public reads at Q25 with fastp, ran MiXCR and retained productive beta chains. Rows with a matching CDR3 protein are joined into one entry that keeps the most common DNA and genes. This sample is represented by almost 250,000 distinct CDR3 sequences; about 25% of them were singletons. In total, the top ten clones hold about a third of the sample. Sequenced sample: blood. All receptors derive from a middle-aged woman with Graves' ophthalmopathy.

This clonotype was counted at least ten times. The chain employs TRBV5-1 and TRBJ1-3, with 10 bases that match TRBD1. Germline CDR1 reads SGHRS; CDR2 reads YFSETQ. CDR3 size: 14 residues. V lost 3 bases to trimming and J lost 8 bases; unmatched junction nucleotides: 5. CDR3 DNA sequence: TGCGCCAGCAGCTACGCCGGGACAGGGGACACCATATATTTT. Translation: CASSYAGTGDTIYF.

This clonotype was seen only a few times. The chain recombines TRBV27 with TRBJ2-6; D gene ambiguous. The V end was cut by 10 bases, the J end by 4 bases, with 11 bases between. Germline assignment: CDR1 MNHEY and CDR2 SMNVEV (reference sequence). The length of the CDR3 is 13 residues. The CDR3 region is CATTRHGANVLTF. As DNA, the CDR3 is TGTGCCACCACACGACACGGGGCCAACGTCCTGACTTTC.

This clonotype was seen repeatedly, ten times or more. V usage is TRBV20-1 and J usage is TRBJ2-2; TRBD2 matches 13 bases. Trimming cost V 3 bases and J 3 bases; bases outside gene matches: 10. The length of the CDR3 is 18 residues. Germline CDR1 DFQATT, CDR2 SNEGSKA (reference sequence). The CDR3 DNA follows: TGCAGTGCTAGTACGACTAGCGGGAGGTCCCTTGACACCGGGGAGCTGTTTTTT. Translating it yields CSASTTSGRSLDTGELFF.

There are many counts of this clonotype. V is TRBV6-1 and J is TRBJ2-5; a weak D match, TRBD1 (6 bases). This CDR3 is built from 15 residues. With 1 base removed from V and 0 bases from J, the gap between germline ends came to 9 bases. Germline V lookup: CDR1 MNHNS, CDR2 SASEGT. The CDR3 DNA reads TGTGCCAGCAGTGAAGGTAACAGGGACCAAGAGACCCAGTACTTC. It specifies CASSEGNRDQETQYF.

The chain carries TRBV12-5 and TRBJ1-5; the D gene is possibly TRBD1 (6 bases). With 6 bases removed from V and 0 bases from J, the gap between germline ends came to 15 bases. The length of the CDR3 is 16 residues. CDR1 is LGHNT, CDR2 FRNRAP, per germline. CDR3 sequence: CASGPGAIDSNQPQHF. The CDR3 nucleotides read TGTGCTAGTGGCCCAGGGGCGATAGATAGCAATCAGCCCCAGCATTTT.

Many counts were recorded for this clonotype. The chain links TRBV30 to TRBJ1-1; TRBD1 is a possible D gene (6 bases). The germline CDR1 and CDR2 sequences are GTSNPN and SVGIG (reference sequence). This CDR3 is built from 14 residues. The V and J ends lost 3 bases and 3 bases respectively, with 14 bases between them. CDR3 coding DNA: TGTGCCTGGAGATCGGGGGGCCCCTACACTGAAGCTTTCTTT. Protein sequence: CAWRSGGPYTEAFF.

V and J are TRBV6-2 or TRBV6-3 and TRBJ1-5, with 7 bases matching TRBD1. CDR1 and CDR2 from the germline V gene are MNHEY and SVGEGT. The CDR3 has 13 amino acids. The V gene end was trimmed by 7 bases and the J gene end by 7 bases; junction bases not matched to a gene: 7. The CDR3 reads CASTGTDGQPQHF. The DNA of the CDR3 is TGTGCCAGCACCGGGACAGACGGGCAGCCCCAGCATTTT.